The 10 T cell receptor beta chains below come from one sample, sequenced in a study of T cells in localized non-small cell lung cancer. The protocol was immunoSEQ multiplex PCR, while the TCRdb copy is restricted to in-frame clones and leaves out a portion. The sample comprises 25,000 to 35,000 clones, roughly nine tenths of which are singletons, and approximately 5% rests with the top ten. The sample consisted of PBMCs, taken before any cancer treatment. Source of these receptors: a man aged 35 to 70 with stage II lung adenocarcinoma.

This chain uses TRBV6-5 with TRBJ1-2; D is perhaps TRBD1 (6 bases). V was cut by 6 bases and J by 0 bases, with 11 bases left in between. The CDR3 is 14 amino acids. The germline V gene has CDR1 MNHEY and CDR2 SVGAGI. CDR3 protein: CASRPTGTNYGYTF. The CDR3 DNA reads TGTGCCAGCAGACCCACAGGGACTAACTATGGCTACACCTTC.

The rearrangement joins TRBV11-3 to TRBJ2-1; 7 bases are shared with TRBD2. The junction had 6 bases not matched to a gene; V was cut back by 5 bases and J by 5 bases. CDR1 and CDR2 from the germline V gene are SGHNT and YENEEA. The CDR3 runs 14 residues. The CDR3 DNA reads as TGTGCCAGCAGCCTGGGGGGGGTGGACAATGAGCAGTTCTTC. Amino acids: CASSLGGVDNEQFF.

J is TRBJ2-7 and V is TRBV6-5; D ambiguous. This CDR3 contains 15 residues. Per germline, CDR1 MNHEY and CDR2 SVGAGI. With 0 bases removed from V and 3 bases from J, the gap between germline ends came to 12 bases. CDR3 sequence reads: CASSYSGHALYEQYF. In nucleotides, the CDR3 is TGTGCCAGCAGTTACTCAGGGCACGCTCTCTACGAGCAGTACTTC.

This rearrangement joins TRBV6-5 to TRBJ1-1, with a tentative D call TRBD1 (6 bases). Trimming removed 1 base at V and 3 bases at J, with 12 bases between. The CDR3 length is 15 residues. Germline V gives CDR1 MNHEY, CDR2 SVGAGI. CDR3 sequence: CASSYWIQGHTEAFF. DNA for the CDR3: TGTGCCAGCAGTTACTGGATTCAGGGGCACACTGAAGCTTTCTTT.

Here the CDR3 DNA reads TGTGCCAGCAGCTTGGACAGCAATCAGCCCCAGCATTTT. Residues: CASSLDSNQPQHF. This rearrangement joins TRBV7-9 to TRBJ1-5, with unresolved D. With 3 bases removed from V and 1 base from J, the gap between germline ends came to 4 bases. The length of the CDR3 is 13 residues. Germline V gene sequence: CDR1 SEHNR, CDR2 FQNEAQ (reference sequence).

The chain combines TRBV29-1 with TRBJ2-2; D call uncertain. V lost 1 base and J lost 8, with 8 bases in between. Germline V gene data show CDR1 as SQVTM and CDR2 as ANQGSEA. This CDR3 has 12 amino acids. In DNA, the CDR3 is TGCAGCGTTGAAGCCCCCAATGGGGAGCTGTTTTTT. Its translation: CSVEAPNGELFF.

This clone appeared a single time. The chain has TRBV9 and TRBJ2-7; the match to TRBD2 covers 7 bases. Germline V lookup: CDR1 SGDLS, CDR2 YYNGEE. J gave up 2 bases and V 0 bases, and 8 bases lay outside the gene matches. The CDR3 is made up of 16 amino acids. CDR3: CASSVGGLAATYEQYF. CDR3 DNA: TGTGCCAGCAGCGTAGGCGGGCTAGCGGCGACCTACGAGCAGTACTTC.

The CDR3 bases are TGTGCCAGCAGCGTCTTTCCAGCGGGAACAGATACGCAGTATTTT. Amino acids: CASSVFPAGTDTQYF. The chain couples TRBV9 to TRBJ2-3, with TRBD2 matching over 7 bases. V lost 2 bases and J lost 3; bases outside the gene matches: 6. The CDR3 spans 15 residues. The germline gives CDR1 SGDLS, CDR2 YYNGEE.

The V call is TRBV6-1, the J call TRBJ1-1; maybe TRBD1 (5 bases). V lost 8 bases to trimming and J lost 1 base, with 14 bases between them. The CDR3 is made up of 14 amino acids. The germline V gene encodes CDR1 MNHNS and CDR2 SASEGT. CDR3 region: CASCGTYRNTEAFF. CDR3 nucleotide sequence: TGTGCCAGCTGTGGGACCTACCGGAACACTGAAGCTTTCTTT.

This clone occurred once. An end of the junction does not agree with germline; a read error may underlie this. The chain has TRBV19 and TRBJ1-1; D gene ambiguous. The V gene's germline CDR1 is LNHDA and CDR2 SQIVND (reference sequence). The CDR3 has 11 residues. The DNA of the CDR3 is TGTGCCAGTAGTATATACGGGATGACCTCCTTT. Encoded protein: CASSIYGMTSF. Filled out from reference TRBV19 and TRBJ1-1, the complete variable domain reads DGGITQSPKYLFRKEGQNVTLSCEQNLNHDAMYWYRQDPGQGLRLIYYSQIVNDFQKGDIAEGYSVSREKKESFPLTVTSAQKNPTAFYLCASSIYGMTSFGQGTRLTVV.